This TCR beta chain was documented in a study of CD8+ T cells in alopecia areata. On the study more broadly: Treatment of the treated patients consisted of oral tofacitinib, 5 to 10 mg twice daily. Tofacitinib lasted 6 to 18 months, then 6 months off drug.

To note about this clone: Its matching antigen is unknown.

The CDR3 runs 15 residues. V trimming: 2 bases; J trimming: 4 bases; junction bases outside the gene matches: 7. Per the germline V gene, CDR1 is SGHTA and CDR2 is FQGTGA. Described treatment: oral pan-JAK inhibitor, 5-10 mg twice daily. Findings of the study overall: Among patients, TCR sharing was less clear than in mice, a difference possibly due in part to HLA diversity in the patient population.

RNA was isolated and reverse transcribed to cDNA, the sequencing template. Here immunoSEQ multiplex PCR was the method, and the copy in TCRdb shows in-frame clones only, minus some. The sample shows about 200,000 clones, more than 30% of them seen only once. The sample here was CD4+ T cells sorted from blood, taken around week 30, from a patient treated with tofacitinib. This chain connects TRBV7-3 to TRBJ1-2; 7 bases fit TRBD1. This TCR was recovered from a human donor with alopecia areata. The CDR3 bases are TGTGCCAGCAGCTTAGGGGACAGTCGCTCCTATGGCTACACCTTC. Translation: CASSLGDSRSYGYTF.